The TCR beta chain under discussion was sequenced for a study of T cell changes during pregnancy in multiple sclerosis. Sequencing was performed with immunoSEQ multiplex PCR; in TCRdb, only in-frame clones are kept and a portion is missing. The sample lists fewer than 150,000 clones; roughly 96% were seen once. The source is a female donor with multiple sclerosis, enrolled in a pregnancy study. The sequences come from peripheral blood, collected after pregnancy.

The CDR3 is CASSLALGVEGYTF. The DNA of the CDR3 is TGCGCCAGCAGCTTGGCCCTAGGGGTGGAAGGCTACACCTTC. The rearrangement links TRBV5-1 to TRBJ1-2; tentative D call: TRBD1 (5 bases). The CDR3 contains 14 residues. Germline values: CDR1 SGHRS, CDR2 YFSETQ. V was cut by 0 bases and J by 8 bases, with 14 bases left in between.